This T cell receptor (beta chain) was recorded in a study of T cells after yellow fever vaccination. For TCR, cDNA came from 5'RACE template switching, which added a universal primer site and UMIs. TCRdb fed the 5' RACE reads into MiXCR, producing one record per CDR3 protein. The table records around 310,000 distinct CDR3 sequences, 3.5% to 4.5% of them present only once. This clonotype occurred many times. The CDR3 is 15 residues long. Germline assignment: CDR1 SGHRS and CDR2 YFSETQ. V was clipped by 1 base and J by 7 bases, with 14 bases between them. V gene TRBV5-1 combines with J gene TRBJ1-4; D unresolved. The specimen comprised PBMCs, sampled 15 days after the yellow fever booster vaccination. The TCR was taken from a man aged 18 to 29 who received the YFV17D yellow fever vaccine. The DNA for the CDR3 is TGCGCCAGCAGCTTGTCTCGGGCAACTTTTGAAAAACTGTTTTTT. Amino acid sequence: CASSLSRATFEKLFF.